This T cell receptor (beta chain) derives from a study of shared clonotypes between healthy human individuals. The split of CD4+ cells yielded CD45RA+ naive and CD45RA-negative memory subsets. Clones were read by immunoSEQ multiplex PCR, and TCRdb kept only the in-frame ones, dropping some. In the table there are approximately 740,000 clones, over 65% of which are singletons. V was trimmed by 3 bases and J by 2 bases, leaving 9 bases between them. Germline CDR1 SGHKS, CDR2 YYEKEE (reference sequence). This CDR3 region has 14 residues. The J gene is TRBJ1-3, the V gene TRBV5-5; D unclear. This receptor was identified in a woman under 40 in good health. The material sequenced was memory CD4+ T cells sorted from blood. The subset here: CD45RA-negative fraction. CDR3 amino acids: CASSSTGTGNTIYF. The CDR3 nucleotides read TGTGCCAGCAGCTCGACGGGGACTGGAAACACCATATATTTT.